One TCR beta chain is described in this entry. As yet, its antigen is unknown. The data stem from a study of cytomegalovirus exposure and HLA in healthy donors. This PCR relied on a set of 60 Vbeta primers and 13 Jbeta primers. Source study methods: In a later analysis, of some 80 million unique beta chains, roughly 9.9 million appeared in at least two donors. The method was immunoSEQ multiplex PCR; TCRdb's version includes in-frame clones alone and lacks a portion of them. V and J calls and clone size follow that table, whereas D and trimming were derived from the DNA. The sample lists approximately 40,000 clones; 86% were seen once. This CDR3 has 14 residues. V dropped 10 bases and J dropped 4 bases, with 16 bases sitting between them. CDR1 and CDR2 (germline): WSHSY, SAAADI. Study-wide points: Several V segments, TRBV6-2 and TRBV6-3 among them, could not be told apart and were dropped. Rarity marked most TCR sequences, yet some public TCRs occurred in many donors. Later analysis showed most CMV-associated TCR beta chains appearing HLA-restricted.

The receptor's source is a woman between 40 and 55 years old in good health and CMV-seropositive. V is TRBV10-2 and J is TRBJ2-2, with D perhaps TRBD2 (7 bases). Sequencing was done on a sample of PBMCs. CDR3 DNA: TGCGCCATCCCGTCGGGGGGCGTCACCGGGGAGCTGTTTTTT. This sequence encodes CAIPSGGVTGELFF.